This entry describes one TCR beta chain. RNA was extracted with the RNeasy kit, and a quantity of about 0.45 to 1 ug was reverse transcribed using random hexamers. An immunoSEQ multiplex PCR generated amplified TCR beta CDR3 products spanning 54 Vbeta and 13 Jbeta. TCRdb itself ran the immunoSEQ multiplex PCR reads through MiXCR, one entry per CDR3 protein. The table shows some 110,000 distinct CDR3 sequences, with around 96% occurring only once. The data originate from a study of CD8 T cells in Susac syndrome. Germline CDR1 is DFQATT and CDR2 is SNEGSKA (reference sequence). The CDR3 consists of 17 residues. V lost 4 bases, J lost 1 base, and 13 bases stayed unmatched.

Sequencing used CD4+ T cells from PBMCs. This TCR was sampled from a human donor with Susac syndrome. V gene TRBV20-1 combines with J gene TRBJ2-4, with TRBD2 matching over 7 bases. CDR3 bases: TGCAGTGCTAACGGGCAGGGAGGGATTGGGGCCAAAAACATTCAGTACTTC. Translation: CSANGQGGIGAKNIQYF.